These T cell receptor beta chains were read from a single sample in a study of blood T cell repertoires in COVID-19. Sequenced by immunoSEQ multiplex PCR; TCRdb stores in-frame clones only, minus some. The sample has approximately 74,000 clones; about 89% are singletons. Sequenced sample: peripheral blood. These receptors were taken from a woman aged 55-69 years with acute or convalescent COVID-19. Each CDR3 is given with its conserved first and last residue. Fields, in order: D gene, CDR3 length, clone size, V gene, J gene, CDR3 DNA, CDR3 protein. A D gene is named only where the DNA matches it firmly. Size is omitted from some rows. Given values are once, few, many or a class for expanded clones.

d_call: TRBD2
cdr3_length: 16
clone_size: few
v_call: TRBV4-1
j_call: TRBJ2-3
cdr3_nt: TGCGCCAGCAGCTTTACTAGCGGGGGAAATTGGGATACGCAGTATTTT
cdr3_aa: CASSFTSGGNWDTQYF

d_call: TRBD2
cdr3_length: 18
clone_size: few
v_call: TRBV11-2
j_call: TRBJ2-1
cdr3_nt: TGTGCCAGCACCCAAGGTGGGGGACTAGCGGGAACGCACAATGAGCAGTTCTTC
cdr3_aa: CASTQGGGLAGTHNEQFF

d_call: TRBD2
cdr3_length: 16
clone_size: .
v_call: TRBV11-2
j_call: TRBJ2-3
cdr3_nt: TGTGCCAGCAGCTTAGGGGCGGGAGTGTTGGCCGTTACGCAGTATTTT
cdr3_aa: CASSLGAGVLAVTQYF

d_call: .
cdr3_length: 13
clone_size: .
v_call: TRBV19
j_call: TRBJ2-7
cdr3_nt: TGTGCCAGTAGTATAATCGGGGGGCACGAGCAGTACTTC
cdr3_aa: CASSIIGGHEQYF

d_call: TRBD1
cdr3_length: 15
clone_size: .
v_call: TRBV7-9
j_call: TRBJ1-5
cdr3_nt: TGTGCCAGCAGCTTAGCGGGGACAGATAATCAGCCCCAGCATTTT
cdr3_aa: CASSLAGTDNQPQHF

d_call: .
cdr3_length: 11
clone_size: .
v_call: TRBV7-9
j_call: TRBJ2-7
cdr3_nt: TGTGCCAGCAGCTCAACCTACGAGCAGTACTTC
cdr3_aa: CASSSTYEQYF

d_call: TRBD1
cdr3_length: 15
clone_size: .
v_call: TRBV18
j_call: TRBJ1-2
cdr3_nt: TGTGCCAGCTCACAAAACAGGGGGGACAACTATGGCTACACCTTC
cdr3_aa: CASSQNRGDNYGYTF

d_call: .
cdr3_length: 13
clone_size: .
v_call: TRBV5-6
j_call: TRBJ2-3
cdr3_nt: TGTGCCAGCAGCCCTCCCTCCGGAGATACGCAGTATTTT
cdr3_aa: CASSPPSGDTQYF

d_call: TRBD2
cdr3_length: 15
clone_size: once
v_call: TRBV5-4
j_call: TRBJ2-7
cdr3_nt: TGTGCCAGCAGCTCGACTAGCGGGGGGACCTACGAGCAGTACTTC
cdr3_aa: CASSSTSGGTYEQYF

d_call: TRBD2
cdr3_length: 14
clone_size: .
v_call: TRBV28
j_call: TRBJ2-5
cdr3_nt: TGTGCCAGCGGAGGGGCGGGAGATTCGGAGACCCAGTACTTC
cdr3_aa: CASGGAGDSETQYF

d_call: TRBD2
cdr3_length: 14
clone_size: .
v_call: TRBV5-6
j_call: TRBJ2-4
cdr3_nt: TGTGCCAGCAGCCGGGGGGAGCAAATGAACATTCAGTACTTC
cdr3_aa: CASSRGEQMNIQYF

d_call: TRBD2
cdr3_length: 14
clone_size: .
v_call: TRBV6-5
j_call: TRBJ2-3
cdr3_nt: TGTGCCAGCAGGAAGAGGCGGGAGTTAGATACGCAGTATTTT
cdr3_aa: CASRKRRELDTQYF

d_call: TRBD1
cdr3_length: 14
clone_size: .
v_call: TRBV19
j_call: TRBJ2-5
cdr3_nt: TGTGCCAGCGATCCGGGACAGGGGACGGAGACCCAGTACTTC
cdr3_aa: CASDPGQGTETQYF

d_call: TRBD2
cdr3_length: 13
clone_size: .
v_call: TRBV28
j_call: TRBJ2-1
cdr3_nt: TGTGCCAGCAGTTCACCAGGGACTAGTAAGCAGTTCTTC
cdr3_aa: CASSSPGTSKQFF

d_call: .
cdr3_length: 15
clone_size: .
v_call: TRBV5-1
j_call: TRBJ1-6
cdr3_nt: TGCGCCAGCAGCTGGGGGGAAGCCTATAATTCACCCCTCCACTTT
cdr3_aa: CASSWGEAYNSPLHF

d_call: TRBD1
cdr3_length: 13
clone_size: .
v_call: TRBV28
j_call: TRBJ2-2
cdr3_nt: TGTGCCAGCAGAAGACAGGGGAACGGGGAGCTGTTTTTT
cdr3_aa: CASRRQGNGELFF

d_call: .
cdr3_length: 15
clone_size: once
v_call: TRBV18
j_call: TRBJ2-5
cdr3_nt: TGTGCCAGCTCACCACCGGGCCCTAGGGGAGAGACCCAGTACTTC
cdr3_aa: CASSPPGPRGETQYF

d_call: .
cdr3_length: 16
clone_size: .
v_call: TRBV6-5
j_call: TRBJ2-7
cdr3_nt: TGTGCCAGCAGTTATAGAAAGCCGCCTTCGCCCTACGAGCAGTACTTC
cdr3_aa: CASSYRKPPSPYEQYF

d_call: .
cdr3_length: 13
clone_size: .
v_call: TRBV6-2/TRBV6-3
j_call: TRBJ1-5
cdr3_nt: TGTGCCAGCAGCCAACATAGCAATCAGCCCCAGCATTTT
cdr3_aa: CASSQHSNQPQHF

d_call: TRBD2
cdr3_length: 18
clone_size: .
v_call: TRBV28
j_call: TRBJ2-1
cdr3_nt: TGTGCCAGCAGTTTGTTGGGACTAGCGGTAAGCTCCTACAATGAGCAGTTCTTC
cdr3_aa: CASSLLGLAVSSYNEQFF

d_call: .
cdr3_length: 15
clone_size: .
v_call: TRBV28
j_call: TRBJ1-5
cdr3_nt: TGTGCCAGCAGCCGCCTAGGTGGTAGCAATCAGCCCCAGCATTTT
cdr3_aa: CASSRLGGSNQPQHF

d_call: .
cdr3_length: 14
clone_size: .
v_call: TRBV28
j_call: TRBJ2-7
cdr3_nt: TGTGCCAGCAGTTTAGGGGTGGAGGCCTACGAGCAGTACTTC
cdr3_aa: CASSLGVEAYEQYF

d_call: .
cdr3_length: 15
clone_size: .
v_call: TRBV29-1
j_call: TRBJ2-1
cdr3_nt: TGCAGCGTTGGCCTGGGGGGGCGCCCCACCAATGAGCAGTTCTTC
cdr3_aa: CSVGLGGRPTNEQFF

d_call: TRBD2
cdr3_length: 15
clone_size: .
v_call: TRBV10-3
j_call: TRBJ2-7
cdr3_nt: TGTGCCATCAACCCGACTAGCGGGACGGCGAGGGAGCAGTACTTC
cdr3_aa: CAINPTSGTAREQYF

d_call: .
cdr3_length: 15
clone_size: .
v_call: TRBV7-2
j_call: TRBJ1-5
cdr3_nt: TGTGCCAGCAGCTTAGTGGGTCAGGTCAATCAGCCCCAGCATTTT
cdr3_aa: CASSLVGQVNQPQHF

d_call: TRBD1
cdr3_length: 15
clone_size: .
v_call: TRBV28
j_call: TRBJ1-3
cdr3_nt: TGTGCCAGCAGTCCACAGGGGGCGGGTAGATACACCATATATTTT
cdr3_aa: CASSPQGAGRYTIYF

d_call: TRBD2
cdr3_length: 16
clone_size: .
v_call: TRBV5-1
j_call: TRBJ2-1
cdr3_nt: TGCGCCAGCAGCTTGGGGGCTAGCGGGTTCTACAATGAGCAGTTCTTC
cdr3_aa: CASSLGASGFYNEQFF

d_call: TRBD1
cdr3_length: 15
clone_size: .
v_call: TRBV19
j_call: TRBJ1-4
cdr3_nt: TGTGCCAGTAGTCTAGGACAGGGCCTTAATGAAAAACTGTTTTTT
cdr3_aa: CASSLGQGLNEKLFF

d_call: TRBD1
cdr3_length: 15
clone_size: .
v_call: TRBV3-1/TRBV3-2
j_call: TRBJ1-2
cdr3_nt: TGTGCCAGCAGCCAAGGGGGACAGGGATCCGATGGCTACACCTTC
cdr3_aa: CASSQGGQGSDGYTF

d_call: .
cdr3_length: 15
clone_size: .
v_call: TRBV5-4
j_call: TRBJ2-7
cdr3_nt: TGTGCCAGCAGCTTCGGTGGGCCAGGTCCGTACGAGCAGTACTTC
cdr3_aa: CASSFGGPGPYEQYF

d_call: TRBD1
cdr3_length: 16
clone_size: .
v_call: TRBV5-1
j_call: TRBJ2-5
cdr3_nt: TGCGCCAGCAGCGTCTCCACAGGGGGCTTTCAAGAGACCCAGTACTTC
cdr3_aa: CASSVSTGGFQETQYF

d_call: .
cdr3_length: 19
clone_size: .
v_call: TRBV4-3
j_call: TRBJ2-2
cdr3_nt: TGCGCCAGCAGCCAAGATGAGACCTGGACACCCCATAACACCGGGGAGCTGTTTTTT
cdr3_aa: CASSQDETWTPHNTGELFF

d_call: TRBD1
cdr3_length: 14
clone_size: once
v_call: TRBV4-1
j_call: TRBJ2-2
cdr3_nt: TGCGCCAGCAGCCAAGAAGGGGGCTTCGGGGAGCTGTTTTTT
cdr3_aa: CASSQEGGFGELFF

d_call: TRBD2
cdr3_length: 15
clone_size: .
v_call: TRBV7-2
j_call: TRBJ2-1
cdr3_nt: TGTGCCAGCAGCTGGACTAGCGGGGGAAGCAATGAGCAGTTCTTC
cdr3_aa: CASSWTSGGSNEQFF

d_call: TRBD1
cdr3_length: 14
clone_size: .
v_call: TRBV28
j_call: TRBJ2-7
cdr3_nt: TGTGCCAGCAGGAGGTCAGGGGGCGGTTACGAGCAGTACTTC
cdr3_aa: CASRRSGGGYEQYF

d_call: .
cdr3_length: 11
clone_size: .
v_call: TRBV29-1
j_call: TRBJ2-1
cdr3_nt: TGCAGCGTGGACAACTACAATGAGCAGTTCTTC
cdr3_aa: CSVDNYNEQFF

d_call: .
cdr3_length: 14
clone_size: once
v_call: TRBV28
j_call: TRBJ1-6
cdr3_nt: TGTGCCAGCAGGCGCCCGGGGGATAATTCACCCCTCCACTTT
cdr3_aa: CASRRPGDNSPLHF

d_call: .
cdr3_length: 16
clone_size: .
v_call: TRBV2
j_call: TRBJ2-2
cdr3_nt: TGTGCCAGCAGTGAAAGCCAGGGGTTACTTACCGGGGAGCTGTTTTTT
cdr3_aa: CASSESQGLLTGELFF

d_call: TRBD2
cdr3_length: 14
clone_size: .
v_call: TRBV7-8
j_call: TRBJ2-7
cdr3_nt: TGTGCCAGCAGCTTAGTAGCGGGAGAGGGCGAGCAGTACTTC
cdr3_aa: CASSLVAGEGEQYF

d_call: .
cdr3_length: 14
clone_size: .
v_call: TRBV7-2
j_call: TRBJ1-4
cdr3_nt: TGTGCCAGCAGTATAGACAGTTACAATGAAAAACTGTTTTTT
cdr3_aa: CASSIDSYNEKLFF

d_call: TRBD2
cdr3_length: 17
clone_size: .
v_call: TRBV4-2
j_call: TRBJ2-3
cdr3_nt: TGTGCCAGCAGCCTGGGGGGTAGCGGGAGTCCCTCAGATACGCAGTATTTT
cdr3_aa: CASSLGGSGSPSDTQYF

d_call: .
cdr3_length: 13
clone_size: .
v_call: TRBV7-2
j_call: TRBJ1-2
cdr3_nt: TGTGCCAGCAGCTTAGGCAGGGAAGGTGGCTACACCTTC
cdr3_aa: CASSLGREGGYTF

d_call: .
cdr3_length: 16
clone_size: .
v_call: TRBV10-3
j_call: TRBJ2-2
cdr3_nt: TGTGCCACAGGGATACACATATTAACGGACACCGGGGAGCTGTTTTTT
cdr3_aa: CATGIHILTDTGELFF

d_call: TRBD1
cdr3_length: 12
clone_size: .
v_call: TRBV28
j_call: TRBJ1-1
cdr3_nt: TGTGCCAGCGGACAGGAGGCCACTGAAGCTTTCTTT
cdr3_aa: CASGQEATEAFF

d_call: TRBD1
cdr3_length: 14
clone_size: .
v_call: TRBV28
j_call: TRBJ2-7
cdr3_nt: TGTGCCAGCCAGGTTCCGACAGGGGATCCCGAGCAGTACTTC
cdr3_aa: CASQVPTGDPEQYF

d_call: .
cdr3_length: 11
clone_size: few
v_call: TRBV5-6
j_call: TRBJ1-2
cdr3_nt: TGTGCCAGCAGCTTATGGGGAGACTACACCTTC
cdr3_aa: CASSLWGDYTF